Shown below are 23 T cell receptor beta chains from a single sample sequenced in a study of identical twins. MiXCR, run by TCRdb on the 5' RACE reads, gives a single entry per CDR3 protein. This sample has about 500,000 distinct CDR3 sequences, with roughly 13% found just once. These data are also associated with another study on yellow fever vaccine responses in identical twins.

The sequenced material came from CD4+ T cells sorted from blood. These receptors originate from a young woman in good health.

This rearrangement joins TRBV7-9 to TRBJ2-1; possible D gene TRBD1, 6 bases. This CDR3 is built from 13 residues. Germline CDR1 and CDR2: SEHNR and FQNEAQ (reference sequence). The ends were cut back, 7 bases at V and 9 bases at J, with 16 bases in the middle. The CDR3 protein is CASTPQGWGEQFF. CDR3 in DNA: TGTGCCAGCACCCCACAGGGATGGGGTGAGCAGTTCTTC.

The chain uses TRBV2 and TRBJ2-7, with D perhaps matching TRBD2 (6 bases). This CDR3 comprises 15 residues. V was pared by 7 bases and J by 3 bases, with 19 bases between. The germline gives CDR1 SNHLY, CDR2 FYNNEI. CDR3 amino acids: CASTGPDAGRYEQYF. Written as DNA, the CDR3 is TGTGCCAGCACCGGGCCTGACGCGGGACGCTACGAGCAGTACTTC.

The CDR3 loop is CASTLGTGTYGYTF. The CDR3 coding sequence is TGTGCCAGCACTTTGGGGACAGGAACTTATGGCTACACCTTC. The V and J genes are TRBV6-5 and TRBJ1-2; 8 bases are a match to TRBD1. CDR1 and CDR2 (germline): MNHEY, SVGAGI. This CDR3 region has 14 residues. V gave up 7 bases and J gave up 5 bases; unmatched junction bases: 9.

The gene calls are TRBV6-5 and TRBJ2-7; 7 nucleotides match TRBD1. In germline, CDR1 is MNHEY, CDR2 SVGAGI. With V trimmed by 5 bases and J by 3 bases, 10 bases remained unmatched. CDR3 length: 15 amino acids. The CDR3 bases are TGTGCCAGCAGTCTGACCCGAGGACAGGTCTACGAGCAGTACTTC. This codes for CASSLTRGQVYEQYF.

A few counts support this clonotype. The chain uses TRBV12-3 or TRBV12-4 and TRBJ2-1; no reliable D call. The CDR3 has 14 amino acids. The V end lost 6 bases, the J end lost 4 bases, and 13 bases lay between the germline ends. The DNA of the CDR3 is TGTGCCAGCAGCCCCTCGTCCCTATACAATGAGCAGTTCTTC. Its translation is CASSPSSLYNEQFF.

Comment on this clonotype: An end of the junction differs from the germline gene, which may be a read error. The chain has TRBV20-1 and TRBJ2-3, with 15 bases fitting TRBD2. The CDR3 spans 12 residues. CDR1 and CDR2 (germline): DFQATT, SNEGSKA (reference sequence). In DNA, the CDR3 is TGCAGTGCTCGCCGGACTAGCGGGGGGGCGGATTTT. It codes for CSARRTSGGADF.

This chain uses TRBV11-1 with TRBJ2-7; the D is unclear. Germline-derived CDR1 and CDR2 are SGHAT and FQDESV (reference sequence). This CDR3 contains 12 residues. V lost 5 bases, J lost 6 bases, and 11 bases lay in between. CDR3 region: CASSLRVSEQYF. CDR3 coding DNA: TGTGCCAGCAGCCTCCGAGTGAGCGAGCAGTACTTC.

This clonotype was counted a few times. The gene calls are TRBV7-9 and TRBJ2-7; TRBD1 matches at 7 bases. In germline, CDR1 is SEHNR, CDR2 FQNEAQ (reference sequence). V was pared by 6 bases and J by 3 bases, with 8 bases of the junction left unmatched. The CDR3 has 14 residues. CDR3 protein: CASRPGQLNYEQYF. For the CDR3, the DNA is TGTGCCAGCAGACCGGGACAGTTAAACTACGAGCAGTACTTC. Variable domain in full (rest from reference TRBV7-9 and TRBJ2-7): DTGVSQNPRHKITKRGQNVTFRCDPISEHNRLYWYRQTLGQGPEFLTYFQNEAQLEKSRLLSDRFSAERPKGSFSTLEIQRTEQGDSAMYLCASRPGQLNYEQYFGPGTRLTVT.

This clonotype appeared a single time. CDR3 residues: CASSPLFGTEAFF. CDR3 nucleotides: TGTGCCAGCAGCCCCCTTTTCGGCACTGAAGCTTTCTTT. This sequence joins TRBV7-9 and TRBJ1-1; no reliable D call. Germline CDR1 SEHNR, CDR2 FQNEAQ (reference sequence). Trimming stripped 5 bases from V and 4 bases from J, with 11 bases between. The CDR3 runs 13 residues.

This clonotype has only a few counts. The rearrangement joins TRBV6-2 or TRBV6-3 to TRBJ2-7; tentative D call: TRBD1 (7 bases). The CDR3 has 14 amino acids. Germline lookup yields CDR1 MNHEY and CDR2 SVGEGT. V lost 8 bases to trimming and J lost 4 bases, with 18 bases between them. Here the CDR3 DNA reads TGTGCCAGCGAACAGGGGACTCCCAGTTACGAGCAGTACTTC. This sequence encodes CASEQGTPSYEQYF.

The gene calls are TRBV6-1 and TRBJ2-1; D may be TRBD2 (6 bases). From germline, CDR1 is MNHNS and CDR2 SASEGT. Trimming cost V 10 bases and J 2 bases, with 18 bases left between them. This CDR3 comprises 15 residues. This chain's CDR3 is CAIRSTGTAYNEQFF. CDR3 in DNA: TGTGCCATCAGGAGTACCGGGACTGCCTACAATGAGCAGTTCTTC.

This clonotype showed up just a few times. The chain uses TRBV6-5 and TRBJ1-1; D is ambiguous. The CDR3 is 12 amino acids. CDR1 is MNHEY and CDR2 is SVGAGI in the germline V gene. V was clipped by 3 bases and J by 7 bases, with 9 bases between them. CDR3 amino acids: CASSYLRGEAFF. The CDR3 nucleotides read TGTGCCAGCAGTTATCTCAGAGGTGAAGCTTTCTTT.

This clonotype was seen only a few times. CDR3 in DNA: TGCGCCAGCAGCTTTGGGGACTTGAACACCGGGGAGCTGTTTTTT. This gives the protein CASSFGDLNTGELFF. The genes are TRBV5-1 and TRBJ2-2; D might be TRBD2 (6 bases). The germline V gene has CDR1 SGHRS and CDR2 YFSETQ. Trimming took off 2 bases at V and 1 base at J, with 9 bases between the two ends. This CDR3 region has 15 residues.

This clonotype was recorded a few times. The V call is TRBV20-1, the J call TRBJ2-1; 16 bases align to TRBD2. With 2 bases clipped from V and 4 bases from J, the junction kept 8 bases outside the gene matches. CDR3 length equals 18 residues. Germline V gene lookup returns CDR1 DFQATT and CDR2 SNEGSKA (reference sequence). CDR3 DNA sequence: TGCAGTGCTAGAATTAGTGGGACTAGCGGGAGGGGATACAATGAGCAGTTCTTC. Residues: CSARISGTSGRGYNEQFF.

This chain joins TRBV5-5 and TRBJ2-5; D remains unclear. This CDR3 is 13 amino acids long. The V end was cut by 5 bases, the J end by 3 bases, with 11 bases between. The germline V gene encodes CDR1 SGHKS and CDR2 YYEKEE (reference sequence). The CDR3 region is CASSGLREETQYF. CDR3 DNA sequence: TGTGCCAGCAGTGGGTTAAGAGAAGAGACCCAGTACTTC.

This clonotype was seen at least ten times. V is TRBV29-1 and J is TRBJ2-2; no clear D gene. This CDR3 region has 15 residues. V lost 4 bases to trimming and J lost 5 bases, with 17 bases between them. Germline V gene data show CDR1 as SQVTM and CDR2 as ANQGSEA. The CDR3 loop is CSVVSANMGTGELFF. As DNA, the CDR3 is TGCAGCGTTGTATCGGCTAACATGGGAACCGGGGAGCTGTTTTTT.

The rearrangement joins TRBV28 to TRBJ2-1; possible D gene TRBD1, 6 bases. The CDR3 loop spans 14 amino acids. V lost 7 bases and J lost 2, with 12 bases in between. The germline CDR1 and CDR2 sequences are MDHEN and SYDVKM. The CDR3 loop reads CASIPGHAYNEQFF. Here the CDR3 DNA reads TGTGCCAGCATCCCGGGACACGCCTACAATGAGCAGTTCTTC.

This clonotype has only a few counts. CDR3 nucleotide sequence: TGTGCCAGCAGTTACTTCGGAGCAGGCGAGCAGTACTTC. Translating gives CASSYFGAGEQYF. The chain links TRBV6-2 or TRBV6-3 to TRBJ2-7, with no clear D. The CDR3 consists of 13 residues. V was clipped by 1 base and J by 6 bases, with 10 bases between them. Looked up from germline, CDR1 is MNHEY and CDR2 is SVGEGT.

This clonotype showed up just a few times. The rearrangement links TRBV5-1 to TRBJ2-7; a weak D match, TRBD2 (7 bases). Germline CDR1 reads SGHRS; CDR2 reads YFSETQ. The CDR3 is made up of 15 amino acids. V dropped 1 base and J dropped 3 bases, with 14 bases sitting between them. CDR3 nucleotides: TGCGCCAGCAGCTTGATCGGGGGGCGAGGCTACGAGCAGTACTTC. This translates into CASSLIGGRGYEQYF.

The V and J genes are TRBV5-6 and TRBJ1-2; unclear D gene. This CDR3 is built from 11 residues. Deletions cut 1 base from V and 6 bases from J, with 4 bases between. Per the germline V gene, CDR1 is SGHDT and CDR2 is YYEEEE. This chain's CDR3 is CASSLYDGYTF. The CDR3 DNA is TGTGCCAGCAGCTTGTATGATGGCTACACCTTC.

This clonotype was observed a few times. The chain is built from TRBV29-1 and TRBJ1-2; D is unclear. From germline, CDR1 is SQVTM and CDR2 ANQGSEA. The CDR3 totals 12 residues. Trimming took off 6 bases at V and 3 bases at J, with 11 bases between the two ends. The CDR3 region has the DNA TGCAGCGTCTTCCAGGCAGACTATGGCTACACCTTC. This encodes CSVFQADYGYTF.

This sequence joins TRBV11-3 and TRBJ2-1, with D perhaps assigned TRBD1 or TRBD2 (5 bases each). Trimming stripped 1 base from V and 10 bases from J, with 14 bases between. Germline values: CDR1 SGHNT, CDR2 YENEEA. The CDR3 covers 14 residues. CDR3 protein: CASSLGETRGEQFF. CDR3 nucleotide sequence: TGTGCCAGCAGCTTAGGGGAGACAAGGGGCGAGCAGTTCTTC.

This clonotype has only a few counts. J is TRBJ2-2 and V is TRBV7-2, with D possibly matching TRBD1 (6 bases). The CDR3 has 15 amino acids. Trimming pared 1 base from V and 6 bases from J, leaving 12 bases between. Germline CDR1 reads SGHTA; CDR2 reads FQGNSA. The CDR3 here is CASSLGGQGSGELFF. In nucleotides, the CDR3 is TGTGCCAGCAGCTTAGGGGGGCAGGGTTCCGGGGAGCTGTTTTTT.